The rows below give T cell receptor beta chains drawn from one sample of a study of PD-L1 blockade in urothelial cancer. TCRdb's copy holds only in-frame clones and misses some; the assay was immunoSEQ multiplex PCR. The table lists some 50,000 clones, 70% to 85% of them singletons. The sequencing used PBMCs, collected around atezolizumab (anti-PD-L1) treatment. The receptor source for this set is a man between 45 and 60 years old with urothelial cancer. Each CDR3 is given with its conserved first and last residue. Fields, in order: J gene, D gene, V gene, clone size, CDR3 DNA, CDR3 protein. D genes are given only for firm matches. Size tells how often a clone was seen (once, few, many) or the class of an expanded clone, and some rows leave it out.

TRBJ2-5,TRBD1,TRBV6-5,.,TGTGCCAGCAGTTACTCGTGGGGACAGGGACTGGAGACCCAGTACTTC,CASSYSWGQGLETQYF
TRBJ1-1,TRBD1,TRBV19,.,TGTGCCAGTAGCAGGGGGCTGGGCACTGAAGCTTTCTTT,CASSRGLGTEAFF
TRBJ2-4,TRBD1,TRBV18,once,TGTGCCAGCTCACCTTCGGGACAGGGGGCCAAAAACATTCAGTACTTC,CASSPSGQGAKNIQYF
TRBJ1-5,.,TRBV19,few,TGTGCCAGTAGTACAGGGATTTTGGGCAATCAGCCCCAGCATTTT,CASSTGILGNQPQHF
TRBJ2-2,.,TRBV5-1,.,TGCGCCAGCAGCTCCCCCCAGCGGAACACCGGGGAGCTGTTTTTT,CASSSPQRNTGELFF
TRBJ1-5,.,TRBV7-9,.,TGTGCCAGCAGCTTAGGAGACGCGGGGGTCGAGCCCCAGCATTTT,CASSLGDAGVEPQHF
TRBJ2-1,.,TRBV25-1,.,TGTGCCAGCCTCCCCAGGGGATGGGGCAATGAGCAGTTCTTC,CASLPRGWGNEQFF
TRBJ1-2,TRBD1,TRBV5-4,.,TGTGCCAGCAGCCAACAGGACAGGAGTTCCTATGGCTACACCTTC,CASSQQDRSSYGYTF
TRBJ2-5,.,TRBV7-8,.,TGTGCCAGCAGCCGCCTCGGGACTCTCGTGGGTGAGACCCAGTACTTC,CASSRLGTLVGETQYF
TRBJ1-2,.,TRBV29-1,.,TGCAGCGTCGACCGGGACACTGGGTCTGGCTACACCTTC,CSVDRDTGSGYTF
TRBJ2-1,TRBD2,TRBV30,.,TGTGCCTGGTCGGCGGGGGGGCCGACCGAGCAGTTCTTC,CAWSAGGPTEQFF
TRBJ1-4,.,TRBV7-8,.,TGTGCCAGCCGGAGGGGGGGGCCTAATGAAAAACTGTTTTTT,CASRRGGPNEKLFF
TRBJ2-1,TRBD2,TRBV28,.,TGTGCCAGCAGTTTTTTAGCGGGAGTAGGCAATGAGCAGTTCTTC,CASSFLAGVGNEQFF
TRBJ2-5,.,TRBV5-1,.,TGCGCCAGCAGCCCCGCCCCTGGAGTCGAGACCCAGTACTTC,CASSPAPGVETQYF
TRBJ2-5,.,TRBV5-6,.,TGTGCCAGCAGCTTAACTCGCGGGGCGGGAGAGACCCAGTACTTC,CASSLTRGAGETQYF
TRBJ2-4,TRBD1,TRBV5-6,once,TGTGCCAGCAGTCCCCTCCGGGACAGGGGACCCAAAAACATTCAGTACTTC,CASSPLRDRGPKNIQYF
TRBJ2-3,TRBD2,TRBV4-3,.,TGCGCCAGCAGCCGGGAGGGAGTCGCTAGCGGCCTGGATACGCAGTATTTT,CASSREGVASGLDTQYF
TRBJ2-2,.,TRBV11-3,.,TGTGCCAGCAGCCCATACACCGGGGAGCTGTTTTTT,CASSPYTGELFF
TRBJ2-5,TRBD2,TRBV11-2,.,TGTGCCAGCAGCTTAAGCGTGGCTAGCGGGGTGACCCAGTACTTC,CASSLSVASGVTQYF
TRBJ2-3,.,TRBV7-3,.,TGTGCCAGCAGGAGGGGGTTTAGCACAGATACGCAGTATTTT,CASRRGFSTDTQYF
TRBJ1-1,.,TRBV13,once,TGTGCCAGCAGCTTGCTAAACACTGAAGCTTTCTTT,CASSLLNTEAFF
TRBJ2-7,.,TRBV4-1,.,TGCGCCAGCAGCCAGCGAAATAACTACGAGCAGTACTTC,CASSQRNNYEQYF
TRBJ2-2,TRBD2,TRBV10-3,.,TGTGCCATCCGCACGGGACTAGCGGGGGCCAGCACCGGGGAGCTGTTTTTT,CAIRTGLAGASTGELFF
TRBJ1-1,TRBD1,TRBV4-1,.,TGCGCCAGCAGCCAACCGACAGGGAGCATGAACACTGAAGCTTTCTTT,CASSQPTGSMNTEAFF
TRBJ2-1,.,TRBV5-1,.,TGCGCCAGCAGCCTGGCCGTTGAGCAGTTCTTC,CASSLAVEQFF
TRBJ1-1,.,TRBV21-1,.,TGTGCCAGCAGCAAAAGGAGACAGCGACGCACTGAAGCTTTCTTT,CASSKRRQRRTEAFF
TRBJ2-1,.,TRBV6-6,once,TGTGCCAGCAGTAAGGCCCTCGGGGATGGAAATGAGCAGTTCTTC,CASSKALGDGNEQFF
TRBJ2-3,TRBD2,TRBV7-2,.,TGTGCCAGCAGCTTCTTAGCGGGGTTACAGTATTTT,CASSFLAGLQYF
TRBJ1-2,.,TRBV7-9,.,TGTGCCAGCAGCTTAGGTCTTAACTATGGCTACACCTTC,CASSLGLNYGYTF
TRBJ1-1,.,TRBV5-1,.,TGCGCCAGCAGCGGGATTGGGGCCACTGAAGCTTTCTTT,CASSGIGATEAFF
TRBJ2-7,TRBD2,TRBV27,.,TGTGCCAGCAGTTCCCGGGGGGGTATGGGCTCGGGAGGATCCTACGAGCAGTACTTC,CASSSRGGMGSGGSYEQYF
TRBJ1-5,TRBD1,TRBV6-1,.,TGTGCCAGCACGGGACAGAGCAATCAGCCCCAGCATTTT,CASTGQSNQPQHF
TRBJ2-3,.,TRBV5-1,.,TGCGCCAGCAGCATCTACACAGATACGCAGTATTTT,CASSIYTDTQYF